The clone carrying this T cell receptor (beta chain) showed up many times. This sample was taken from a study of identical twins. MiXCR, applied by TCRdb to the 5' RACE reads, yields one record per CDR3 protein. The sample carries 1.5 million to 2 million distinct CDR3 sequences, roughly 35% recorded once. Sequences were obtained from cord blood. The sequence came from a newborn girl in good health.

CDR3 protein: CASSSDEPGDGYTF. The CDR3, as DNA: TGTGCCAGCAGTTCTGACGAGCCAGGAGATGGCTACACCTTC. J is TRBJ1-2 and V is TRBV25-1, with unresolved D. V shed 5 bases and J shed 6 bases, with 16 bases lying between them. The germline V gene has CDR1 MGHDK and CDR2 SYGVNS. This CDR3 spans 14 amino acids.